A single sample is the source of the 5 T cell receptor beta chains below, sequenced in a study of blood T cell repertoires in COVID-19. TCRdb keeps only in-frame clones here, not all; method: immunoSEQ multiplex PCR. The sample carries about 150,000 clones, 79% recorded once. Sequencing was done on a sample of PBMCs or T cells enriched from blood (not recorded which). The receptors were sampled from a woman in her 70s in a cohort exposed to, infected with or recovered from COVID-19 (not recorded which).

The chain couples TRBV7-6 to TRBJ2-1; TRBD2 agrees at 16 bases. Germline V lookup: CDR1 SGHVS, CDR2 FNYEAQ. CDR3 length: 15 amino acids. Unmatched junction bases numbered 4, after V lost 5 bases and J lost 9 bases. This chain's CDR3 is CASSPGLAGGIEQFF. The CDR3 coding sequence is TGTGCCAGCAGCCCGGGACTAGCGGGAGGGATTGAGCAGTTCTTC.

The V call is TRBV7-2, the J call TRBJ2-7, with D perhaps TRBD2 (5 bases). Germline values: CDR1 SGHTA, CDR2 FQGNSA. The CDR3 totals 14 residues. Trimming took 5 bases from V and 3 from J, leaving 14 bases between them. CDR3: CASSLGRGNYEQYF. CDR3 nucleotide sequence: TGTGCCAGCAGCCTCGGACGAGGGAACTACGAGCAGTACTTC.

The CDR3 nucleotides read TGTGCCATCAGTGATGGACAGGGGGTTTGGGATGAGCAGTTCTTC. As protein: CAISDGQGVWDEQFF. The chain links TRBV10-3 to TRBJ2-1; the match to TRBD1 covers 10 bases. This CDR3 region has 15 residues. The V gene's germline CDR1 is ENHRY and CDR2 SYGVKD. With 3 bases clipped from V and 8 bases from J, the junction kept 7 bases outside the gene matches.

The chain joins TRBV28 to TRBJ1-4; 7 bases are shared with TRBD1. CDR1 MDHEN and CDR2 SYDVKM come from the germline V gene. CDR3 size: 15 residues. V lost 5 bases, J lost 4 bases, and 7 bases stayed unmatched. The CDR3 nucleotides read TGTGCCAGCAGTACGAGGGGGCAGGGTAATGAAAAACTGTTTTTT. Amino acids: CASSTRGQGNEKLFF.

This clone has only one observation. J is TRBJ2-3 and V is TRBV7-3; 12 bases fit TRBD2. This CDR3 is built from 16 residues. Trimming removed 5 bases from V and 2 bases from J; junction bases left unmatched: 5. Germline V gene lookup returns CDR1 SGHTA and CDR2 FQGTGA. The CDR3 loop reads CASSPRLAGATDTQYF. CDR3 DNA sequence: TGTGCCAGCAGCCCAAGACTAGCGGGAGCCACAGATACGCAGTATTTT.